This record covers a single T cell receptor (beta chain). Its antigen is as yet unknown. V dropped 5 bases and J dropped 6 bases, with 18 bases sitting between them. The V gene's germline CDR1 is SGHDT and CDR2 YYEEEE. The CDR3 contains 14 residues. Quantitative molecular-barcoded 5'-RACE generated the TCR beta libraries. TCRdb re-called the 5' RACE reads with MiXCR, one entry per CDR3 protein. Among some 270,000 distinct CDR3 sequences, 15% to 20% were seen once, and the ten largest hold approximately 33%. These data belong to a study of CD8 T cells in ankylosing spondylitis. Notes on the study in general: Ankylosing spondylitis blood appeared to carry a characteristic TCR beta motif of roughly eight highly homologous variants.

The chain links TRBV5-6 to TRBJ2-7; possible D gene TRBD1, 5 bases. The sample taken for sequencing was blood, either unsorted or a sorted T cell fraction (not recorded which). The clonotype comes from a male donor with ankylosing spondylitis or in good health (not recorded which). CDR3 region: CASSSAGFSGEQYF. The CDR3 bases are TGTGCCAGCAGTTCTGCAGGGTTCAGTGGCGAGCAGTACTTC.